Below are 20 T cell receptor beta chains sequenced from a single sample in a study of blood T cell repertoires in COVID-19. The table came from immunoSEQ multiplex PCR; TCRdb's copy has only in-frame clones and leaves some out. The data hold roughly 150,000 clones, with under 90% observed a single time. The sequenced sample was PBMCs or T cells enriched from blood (not recorded which). The receptors were sampled from a woman under 30 who had been exposed to COVID-19.

This clone was found a few times. The V and J genes are TRBV27 and TRBJ1-2; 8 nucleotides agree with TRBD1. Germline CDR1 reads MNHEY; CDR2 reads SMNVEV (reference sequence). V gave up 4 bases and J gave up 5 bases; unmatched junction bases: 12. There are 16 residues in the CDR3. DNA of the CDR3: TGTGCCAGCAGTTCCCCCGCCCGGGACAGGTGGTATGGCTACACCTTC. Its translation: CASSSPARDRWYGYTF.

The table lists this clone with a count of one. The rearrangement joins TRBV10-3 to TRBJ2-3, with TRBD2 identical over 12 bases. Germline assignment: CDR1 ENHRY and CDR2 SYGVKD. The CDR3 spans 15 residues. V shed 6 bases, J shed 2 bases, and the junction held 3 bases outside the gene matches. The CDR3 sequence: CAISRLAGVTDTQYF. In DNA form, the CDR3 reads TGTGCCATCAGCAGACTAGCGGGAGTCACAGATACGCAGTATTTT.

This clone appeared once. This chain links TRBV4-1 with TRBJ2-1; 10 bases are shared with TRBD2. From germline, CDR1 is MGHRA and CDR2 YSYEKL. The trim removed 3 bases at V and 10 bases at J, leaving 9 bases unmatched. The CDR3 is 15 amino acids. The CDR3 DNA is TGCGCCAGCAGCCACGGCGGGATGGGACTAGCGGAGCAGTTCTTC. Its translation: CASSHGGMGLAEQFF.

The V and J genes are TRBV30 and TRBJ1-5; D unclear. Germline V gene lookup returns CDR1 GTSNPN and CDR2 SVGIG (reference sequence). V lost 4 bases and J 7 bases, leaving 20 bases between the germline ends. The CDR3 is made up of 15 amino acids. The CDR3 loop reads CAWKQYRHRRQPQHF. CDR3 DNA: TGTGCCTGGAAACAATATCGACACCGGAGGCAGCCCCAGCATTTT.

This rearrangement joins TRBV6-6 to TRBJ1-1; D is unclear. CDR3 size: 14 residues. Per the germline V gene, CDR1 is MNHNY and CDR2 is SVGAGI (reference sequence). The V gene lost 6 bases and the J gene lost 1 base, with 12 bases spanning the gap. The CDR3, as DNA: TGTGCCAGCAGGCCCATAGAGGAGAACACTGAAGCTTTCTTT. It specifies CASRPIEENTEAFF.

The chain links TRBV5-1 to TRBJ2-3; 11 nucleotides line up with TRBD2. V was clipped by 2 bases and J by 6 bases; unmatched bases: 5. The CDR3 contains 15 residues. In germline, CDR1 is SGHRS, CDR2 YFSETQ. Here the CDR3 DNA reads TGCGCCAGCAGCTTAACTAGCGGGAGATGGGATACGCAGTATTTT. It encodes CASSLTSGRWDTQYF. Variable domain in full (rest from reference TRBV5-1 and TRBJ2-3): KAGVTQTPRYLIKTRGQQVTLSCSPISGHRSVSWYQQTPGQGLQFLFEYFSETQRNKGNFPGRFSGRQFSNSRSEMNVSTLELGDSALYLCASSLTSGRWDTQYFGPGTRLTVL.

This clone came up once. The gene calls are TRBV7-9 and TRBJ1-1; D is possibly TRBD1 (5 bases). With 2 bases removed from V and 0 bases from J, the gap between germline ends came to 10 bases. CDR1 and CDR2 (germline): SEHNR, FQNEAQ (reference sequence). This CDR3 contains 15 residues. The CDR3 bases are TGTGCCAGCAGCTTAACAGGCAGCTTGAACACTGAAGCTTTCTTT. Its protein is CASSLTGSLNTEAFF.

This chain connects TRBV30 to TRBJ2-4; 10 positions match TRBD2. The CDR3 covers 14 residues. J lost 6 bases, V lost 3 bases, and 5 bases had no gene match. From germline, CDR1 is GTSNPN and CDR2 SVGIG (reference sequence). The CDR3 protein is CAWSLSGRLNIQYF. DNA for the CDR3: TGTGCCTGGAGCCTTAGCGGGAGGCTAAACATTCAGTACTTC.

This chain joins TRBV19 and TRBJ2-3; 8 bases line up with TRBD2. The germline gives CDR1 LNHDA, CDR2 SQIVND (reference sequence). V shed 8 bases and J 5 bases; nucleotides not matched to a gene: 9. This CDR3 has 14 residues. The CDR3 sequence is CASGGLDTRDTQYF. DNA for the CDR3: TGTGCCAGTGGGGGACTAGACACCAGAGATACGCAGTATTTT.

This chain joins TRBV7-9 and TRBJ2-1; 11 bases fit TRBD1. J was trimmed by 6 bases and V by 5 bases; bases with no gene match: 9. The CDR3 covers 16 residues. CDR1 is SEHNR, CDR2 FQNEAQ, per germline (reference sequence). CDR3 sequence (DNA): TGTGCCAGCAGCCGACCAGGGACAGGGGGAAGCAATGAGCAGTTCTTC. This gives the protein CASSRPGTGGSNEQFF.

CDR3 sequence (DNA): TGTGCCAGCAGTTCCAGGGGGAGGATCAACATGAACACTGAAGCTTTCTTT. This sequence encodes CASSSRGRINMNTEAFF. V usage is TRBV27 and J usage is TRBJ1-1; TRBD1 agrees at 7 bases. Germline-derived CDR1 and CDR2 are MNHEY and SMNVEV (reference sequence). The CDR3 sequence is 17 residues long. Unmatched junction bases numbered 11, after V lost 4 bases and J lost 0 bases.

This clone occurred once. The chain is built from TRBV27 and TRBJ1-5, with TRBD1 identical over 11 bases. The CDR3 loop spans 14 amino acids. Trimming removed 5 bases from V and 10 bases from J; junction bases left unmatched: 7. Germline CDR1 reads MNHEY; CDR2 reads SMNVEV (reference sequence). This chain's CDR3 is CASSLDRGRGPQHF. As DNA, the CDR3 is TGTGCCAGCAGTCTGGACAGGGGGCGAGGACCCCAGCATTTT.

The genes are TRBV7-3 and TRBJ2-1; TRBD2 agrees at 10 bases. V shed 3 bases, J shed 5 bases, and the junction held 7 bases outside the gene matches. Germline CDR1 reads SGHTA; CDR2 reads FQGTGA. The CDR3 is made up of 16 amino acids. CDR3 sequence (DNA): TGTGCCAGCAGCTTCCAAGGGACTAGCGACAACAATGAGCAGTTCTTC. This translates into CASSFQGTSDNNEQFF.

The gene calls are TRBV5-1 and TRBJ2-3; 7 nucleotides line up with TRBD2. The CDR3 loop spans 15 amino acids. The germline V gene encodes CDR1 SGHRS and CDR2 YFSETQ. V was clipped by 7 bases and J by 0 bases; unmatched bases: 8. The CDR3 is CASPWEGSSTDTQYF. Written as DNA, the CDR3 is TGCGCCAGCCCTTGGGAGGGATCTAGCACAGATACGCAGTATTTT. The whole variable domain, remainder taken from reference TRBV5-1 and TRBJ2-3, is KAGVTQTPRYLIKTRGQQVTLSCSPISGHRSVSWYQQTPGQGLQFLFEYFSETQRNKGNFPGRFSGRQFSNSRSEMNVSTLELGDSALYLCASPWEGSSTDTQYFGPGTRLTVL.

The chain has TRBV14 and TRBJ1-1; tentatively, D is TRBD1 (6 bases). The V end was cut by 0 bases, the J end by 7 bases, with 12 bases between. The CDR3 is made up of 14 amino acids. CDR1 and CDR2 from the germline V gene are SGHDN and FVKESK. The CDR3 DNA reads as TGTGCCAGCAGCCAAGACCTATACAGGGATGAAGCTTTCTTT. Protein sequence: CASSQDLYRDEAFF.

This clone occurred once. The gene calls are TRBV5-1 and TRBJ2-5, with 7 bases that match TRBD2. The CDR3 extends over 16 amino acids. In germline, CDR1 is SGHRS, CDR2 YFSETQ. The junction had 8 bases not matched to a gene; V was cut back by 1 base and J by 2 bases. The CDR3 here is CASSLWGGARQETQYF. The CDR3 nucleotides read TGCGCCAGCAGCTTGTGGGGGGGTGCCCGACAAGAGACCCAGTACTTC.

The genes are TRBV27 and TRBJ2-7; 7 bases line up with TRBD1. In germline, CDR1 is MNHEY, CDR2 SMNVEV (reference sequence). This CDR3 spans 17 amino acids. The V and J ends lost 2 bases and 3 bases, in that order; junction bases with no gene match: 13. The CDR3 region has the DNA TGTGCCAGCAGTTTAATTCGTCTGAAGGACAGGCACTACGAGCAGTACTTC. This encodes CASSLIRLKDRHYEQYF.

The rearrangement links TRBV5-6 to TRBJ2-2, with a tentative D call TRBD2 (6 bases). In germline, CDR1 is SGHDT, CDR2 YYEEEE. This CDR3 contains 18 residues. V dropped 5 bases and J dropped 5 bases, with 25 bases sitting between them. CDR3 sequence: CASSRLWLGTVRTGELFF. CDR3 bases: TGTGCCAGCAGTCGTCTTTGGCTCGGGACTGTCCGAACCGGGGAGCTGTTTTTT.

The J gene is TRBJ1-3, the V gene TRBV2, with a weak D call TRBD1 (5 bases). Trimming removed 5 bases at V and 8 bases at J, with 13 bases between. The CDR3 totals 13 residues. The V gene's germline CDR1 is SNHLY and CDR2 FYNNEI. Here the CDR3 DNA reads TGTGCCAGCAGTATGGGGCAAAAGGACACCATATATTTT. It codes for CASSMGQKDTIYF.

This chain connects TRBV18 to TRBJ1-1; 9 bases are a match to TRBD1. With V trimmed by 10 bases and J by 3 bases, 6 bases remained unmatched. CDR1 and CDR2 from the germline V gene are KGHSH and LQKENI. The CDR3 is made up of 13 amino acids. The chain's CDR3 is CATRQGEYTEAFF. As DNA, the CDR3 is TGTGCCACCCGACAGGGGGAGTACACTGAAGCTTTCTTT.